This T cell receptor beta chain was recovered during a study of long-term antiretroviral therapy in people with HIV (dated by TCRdb to between 2021 and 2022). About the study as a whole: The earliest samples were collected roughly a decade before the 2015 WHO recommendation for immediate ART, at a time when ART was usually postponed until CD4 counts fell. A retrospective serial study tested whether ART initiation and durable HIV suppression were associated with changes in peripheral blood TRB repertoire composition and diversity. From over 25 adults with confirmed HIV infection, the cohort provided fewer than 200 cryopreserved PBMC samples, gathered serially across a mean of approximately six years (range 1-12). Of the roughly 30 participants with HIV, approximately ten were female. No cross-contamination during QIAcube processing was shown when test extractions of a monoclonal T-cell line were performed alongside fewer than 35 polyclonal samples. Summary of the overall study and its limitations: Owing to limited PBMC availability, only the TCR beta chain was sequenced, without alpha chain pairing. Because cell numbers in pre-ART samples were limited, unsorted PBMC were profiled instead of sorted CD4+ and CD8+ T cells. A significant increase in TRB diversity was found to be associated with ART initiation, although TRB diversity was observed to remain significantly below that of transplant donor controls even after long-term ART. HIV repertoires had narrower CDR3 length ranges than controls, and the network structure suggested an antigen-experienced repertoire that shifted only slightly toward naive after ART. The samples span the years 2004 to 2017, and the ART regimens used may be less effective than current regimens. Expanded TRB clones identified before ART initiation dominated the repertoire at all time points, although this dominance fluctuated and declined in many PLHIV after ART. Inferences about post-ART repertoire changes are limited because no data were available on ART adherence, viral resistance or therapy changes.

The immunoSEQ hsTCRB v3.0 assay was used at survey level resolution to sequence the TRB variable region. The targeted TRB sequencing depth was roughly 40,000-50,000 T-cell genomes per sample. Pooled TRB libraries were sequenced on an Illumina MiSeq with a v3 150-cycle kit. Under the source paper's analysis protocol: Repertoire analysis ran in R within a reproducible Nextflow workflow covering QC, data transformation and analysis. LymphoSeq2, an R package for exploring AIRR-Seq data, was used to implement custom analyses. A handful of samples that produced fewer than 5000 total TRB sequences were removed, so some 190 HIV repertoires were analyzed. Among the approximately 200 retained HIV repertoires, about 60 were collected before ART initiation and approximately 130 were collected after ART initiation. Each repertoire was downsampled to 5000 TRB nucleotide sequences, and summary statistics were averaged across 100 downsampling iterations. TRB sequences were retained for analysis only if CDR3 regions of at least seven amino acids were present. Diversity was assessed using a clonality score derived from Shannon entropy and using the Gini coefficient. In the repertoire networks, any two of the top 5000 CDR3 amino acid sequences were connected whenever the two sequences differed by an edit distance of one. For TRB CDR3 amino acid sequences, GLIPH2 was used to predict antigen specificity groups and MHC restriction. To flag known associations with CMV, EBV, HIV or tissue antigens, CDR3 amino acid sequences were compared against VDJdb and McPAS-TCR. Pre-ART, post-ART and control groups were compared with Wilcoxon signed-rank tests and Holm-Bonferroni correction. As stored in TCRdb, this immuneACCESS dataset retains in-frame rearrangements with V and J assigned. A fraction of the clones does not appear; measured against another copy, unresolved V genes explain less than half of the discrepancy, and the remainder lacks a known reason. V and J calls and clone size follow that table, whereas D and trimming were derived from the DNA. This sample is represented by roughly 44,000 clones; about 95% of them were singletons. About 2.5% of the sample is held by the ten biggest clonotypes.

To be included, a participant needed at least one PBMC sample from before ART initiation plus at least two post-ART samples. Treatment was received in the United States of America by all participants with HIV. Before DNA extraction, cryopreserved samples of roughly 1-10 million PBMC were thawed and washed. At the time of the earliest PBMC sample for each participant with HIV, ages ranged from roughly 23 to 60 years. Per participant, PBMC samples came from 1-4 timepoints prior to ART initiation and 2-8 timepoints following ART initiation, for a median of 7 samples. Serial HIV viral load, CD4+ T-cell count, ART history and demographic data were obtained for every participant. Genomic DNA was extracted from unsorted PBMC with a Qiagen kit on a QIAcube, with processing performed in batches of 12 samples. This clone has a single count. The antigen it binds to is not known. No base qualities exist here, and no much larger clone lies one base off it.

V drops 2 bases and J drops 4 bases, leaving 18 bases in between. The CDR3, from cysteine to phenylalanine, totals 16 residues. Only the CDR3 portion is preserved as DNA: 48 bases, with reading frame beginning at the first base. The germline V gene (reference sequence) specifies WNHNN as CDR1 and SYGVQD as CDR2. The material was unsorted PBMCs, obtained 3.7 years after starting antiretroviral therapy. The sequence is built from TRBV10-1 and TRBJ2-7; no D gene is confidently identified. The sequence was collected from a woman aged 50 to 60 with HIV. Here is the DNA: TGCGCCAGCAGTGAGAGAGCAAGGCTGTCGGCGTACGAGCAGTACTTC. Its protein product is CASSERARLSAYEQYF.